Listed here is a single T cell receptor (beta chain). Its antigen is currently not known. Per-base qualities were not stored, and no clone one base away is much larger. This record comes from a study of blood T cells in healthy people across ages (dated by TCRdb to 2015 to 2017). Regarding the research as a whole: In model experiments, template switching captured roughly one uniquely barcoded TCR beta cDNA molecule for every two T cells. Four age groups were formed from the donors: young (average approximately 15 years), middle-aged (approximately 40), aged (roughly 59) and long-lived (less than 85). Using deep sequencing normalized with unique cDNA molecular identifiers, the study measured how TCR beta repertoire diversity changes with age. Using the same blood draw, the study looked at two additional independent replicas of 1 million unique cDNA reads for two donors, one aged 18 to 30 and the other aged 80 or older. Donors of different ages were randomly distributed across sequencing lanes to avoid experimental bias. The investigation overall reported the following: Because profiling used bulk unsorted PBMCs, naive and antigen-experienced compartments could not be compared conclusively. There was a strong correlation between observed TCR beta diversity and the percentage of naive T cells measured by flow cytometry. Compared with the aged group, the long-lived group had more naive CD4+ T cells, fewer expanded clones and increased TCR diversity, suggesting age selection. Because donor CMV infection status was unknown, age-related changes in expanded clonotypes were potentially confounded. Observed TCR beta diversity per million T cells fell roughly linearly with age, and a significant reduction was already apparent by age roughly 40. Estimates of total diversity from one million sequenced T cells were regarded as lower bounds and underestimates.

Donors were approximately 42 systemically healthy Caucasian individuals from Russia aged roughly 6 to 95 years. Ten milliliters of peripheral blood were drawn from each donor into EDTA-treated Vacutainer tubes. Ficoll-Paque density-gradient centrifugation was used to isolate PBMCs, with at least 6.5 million per sample. Trizol reagent was used to extract total RNA from PBMCs, with at least 6 micrograms per sample. The percentages of naive CD45RAhigh/CD27high T cells were determined by flow cytometry on a PBMC aliquot from every donor. Library preparation was by 5' RACE. Sequencing used an Illumina HiSeq 2500. A second PCR of 7 to 11 cycles was performed with a sample-barcoded 5' primer and a J-beta primer mix. A template-switch 5' adaptor carrying 12 random nucleotides introduced a unique molecular identifier onto each TCR beta cDNA molecule. Each sample yielded at least 2.5 million CDR3-containing paired-end reads. First-strand cDNA was synthesized from all RNA with the Mint cDNA synthesis kit, primed by a TRBC-specific oligonucleotide. All cDNA was treated with uracil-DNA glycosylase and then went through a first 18-cycle PCR with the universal primers M1SS and BC2_uni_R. The published analysis was carried out like this. Each sample was normalized by randomly selecting 1 million high-quality reads, each carrying a distinct molecular identifier. Reads with shared molecular identifiers were discarded instead of being binned into consensus sequences. MiTCR, with a Q25 quality threshold and the strictest error-elimination algorithm, was used for CDR3 identification, clonotype clustering and error correction. A nonparametric unseen species model with Euler transformation was used to estimate lower-bound total TCR beta diversity. TCRdb reprocessed the public reads (quality trimming at Q25 with fastp, clone calling with MiXCR) and kept in-frame beta chains. Here each entry gathers all rows of one CDR3 protein and keeps the most common genes and DNA. These V and J calls rely on TCRdb rather than the paper's analysis. For this sample the table gives about 780,000 distinct CDR3 sequences, of which around 45% were detected only once. Clones ranked in the top ten supply approximately 18% of the sample.

This TCR came from a man at least 80 years old in good health. The source material was blood.

CDR3 reads: CASSTSGTDEQYF. The base sequence is TGTGCCAGCAGTACCTCAGGGACCGACGAGCAGTACTTC. The rearrangement joined TRBV28 to TRBJ2-7, with the D call perhaps TRBD1 or TRBD2, each one matching 5 bases. The germline V gene sets CDR1 to MDHEN and CDR2 to SYDVKM. V gives up 5 bases and J gives up 5 bases, and the segment between their germline ends measures 13 bases. Its CDR3 holds 13 amino acids, cysteine through phenylalanine. Just CDR3 DNA is preserved here, 39 bases in frame from base 1.